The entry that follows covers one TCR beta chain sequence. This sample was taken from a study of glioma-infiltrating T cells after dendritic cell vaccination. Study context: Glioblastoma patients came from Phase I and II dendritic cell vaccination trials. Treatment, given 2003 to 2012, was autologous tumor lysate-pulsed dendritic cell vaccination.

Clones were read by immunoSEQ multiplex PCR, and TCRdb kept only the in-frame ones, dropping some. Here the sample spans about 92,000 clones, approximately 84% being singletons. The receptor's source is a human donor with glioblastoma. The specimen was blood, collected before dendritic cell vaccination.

CDR3 nucleotides: TGTGCCAGCACTGAGGTGGGAAACACCATATATTTT. The encoded protein is CASTEVGNTIYF. The J gene is TRBJ1-3, the V gene TRBV28; D is uncertain. This CDR3 contains 12 residues. V was pared by 7 bases and J by 4 bases, with 8 bases between. Germline assignment: CDR1 MDHEN and CDR2 SYDVKM.